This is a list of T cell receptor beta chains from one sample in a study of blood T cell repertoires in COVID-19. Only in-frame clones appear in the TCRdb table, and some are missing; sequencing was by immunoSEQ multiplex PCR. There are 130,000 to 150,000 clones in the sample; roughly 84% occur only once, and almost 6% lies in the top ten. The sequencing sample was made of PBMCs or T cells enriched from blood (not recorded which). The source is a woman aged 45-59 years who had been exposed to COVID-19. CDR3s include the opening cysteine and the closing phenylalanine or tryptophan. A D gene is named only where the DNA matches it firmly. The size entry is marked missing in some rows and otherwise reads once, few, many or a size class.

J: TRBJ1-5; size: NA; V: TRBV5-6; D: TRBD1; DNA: TGTGCCAGCAGCTCCTTGGACAGGGACAATCAGCCCCAGCATTTT; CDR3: CASSSLDRDNQPQHF
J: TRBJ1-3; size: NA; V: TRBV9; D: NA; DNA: TGTGCCAGCAGCCCAGGGACTTCTGGAAACACCATATATTTT; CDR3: CASSPGTSGNTIYF
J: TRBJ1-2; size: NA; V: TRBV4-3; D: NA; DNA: TGCGCCAGCAGCCGAACAGGCCAAAGGGGCTACACCTTC; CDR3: CASSRTGQRGYTF
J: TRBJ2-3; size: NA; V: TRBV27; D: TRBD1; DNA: TGTGCCAGTGCGACGCAGGGGGCCCGATGGGCGCAGTATTTT; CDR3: CASATQGARWAQYF
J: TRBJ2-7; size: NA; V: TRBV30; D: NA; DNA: TGTGCCTGGGAGCGATCCTACGAGCAGTACTTC; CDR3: CAWERSYEQYF
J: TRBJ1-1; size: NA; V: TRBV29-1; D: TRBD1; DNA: TGCAGCGTCCCTTGGGGGACAGCTAACACTGAAGCTTTCTTT; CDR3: CSVPWGTANTEAFF
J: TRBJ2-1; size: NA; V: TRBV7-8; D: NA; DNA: TGTGCCAGCAGCTTAATGTCCGAGGGTTACAGGGTCGGCAATGAGCAGTTCTTC; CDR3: CASSLMSEGYRVGNEQFF
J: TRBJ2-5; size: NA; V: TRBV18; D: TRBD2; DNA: TGTGCCAGCTCACCACTAGCGGGGGGACTCCAAGAGACCCAGTACTTC; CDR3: CASSPLAGGLQETQYF
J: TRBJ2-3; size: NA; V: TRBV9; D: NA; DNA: TGTGCCAGCAGCGTAGGAGGTGGAGATACGCAGTATTTT; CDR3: CASSVGGGDTQYF
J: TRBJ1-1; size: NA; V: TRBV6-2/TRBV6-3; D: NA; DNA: TGTGCCAGCAGTTACTCGAGGGACAATGAAGCTTTCTTT; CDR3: CASSYSRDNEAFF
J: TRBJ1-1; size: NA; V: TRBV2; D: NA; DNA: TGTGCCAGCAGTGAAGTGGCGGGGGGGAACACTGAAGCTTTCTTT; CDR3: CASSEVAGGNTEAFF
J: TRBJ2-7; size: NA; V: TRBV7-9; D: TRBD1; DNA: TGTGCCAGCAGCCCGGACAGGGATGGTGGCAAGCAGTACTTC; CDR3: CASSPDRDGGKQYF
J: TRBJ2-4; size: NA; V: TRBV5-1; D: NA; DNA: TGCGCCAGCAGCTTGGGACAGGTGGGGGCCAAAAACATTCAGTACTTC; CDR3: CASSLGQVGAKNIQYF
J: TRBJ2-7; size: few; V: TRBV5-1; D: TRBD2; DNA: TGCGCCAGCAGCTCAGAGCGGGGGGGCCGTGGCGAGCAGTACTTC; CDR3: CASSSERGGRGEQYF
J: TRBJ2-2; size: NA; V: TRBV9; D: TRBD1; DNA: TGTGCCAGCAGCGACAGGGGGGTCGGGGAGCTGTTTTTT; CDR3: CASSDRGVGELFF
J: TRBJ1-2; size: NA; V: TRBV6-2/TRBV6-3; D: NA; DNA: TGTGCCAGCAGTTACGGCAGGAACTATGGCTACACCTTC; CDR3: CASSYGRNYGYTF
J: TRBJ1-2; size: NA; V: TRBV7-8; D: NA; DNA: TGTGCCAGCAGCTTAGGTCGGGGGGGTAGCAGCTATGGCTACACCTTC; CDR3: CASSLGRGGSSYGYTF
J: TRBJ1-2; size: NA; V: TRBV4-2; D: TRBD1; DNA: TGTGCCAGCAGCCAAGATGGCACAGGGGGCGCCGGCTATGGCTACACCTTC; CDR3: CASSQDGTGGAGYGYTF
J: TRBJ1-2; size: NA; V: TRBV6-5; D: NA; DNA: TGTGCCAGCCAACAGGGTAGGGGGTATGGCTATACCTTC; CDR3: CASQQGRGYGYTF
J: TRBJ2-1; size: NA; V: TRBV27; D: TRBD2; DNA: TGTGCCAGCAGTTTAATAAGACTAGCGGGAGGTGAGCAGTTCTTC; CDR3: CASSLIRLAGGEQFF
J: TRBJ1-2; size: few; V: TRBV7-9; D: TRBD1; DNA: TGTGCCAGCAGCACTAGGGGCCGGACAGGGGGCTACGGCTACACCTTC; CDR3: CASSTRGRTGGYGYTF
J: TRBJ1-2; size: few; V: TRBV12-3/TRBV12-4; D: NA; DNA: TGTGCCAGCAGCCAGACAGACTATGGCTACACCTTC; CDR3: CASSQTDYGYTF
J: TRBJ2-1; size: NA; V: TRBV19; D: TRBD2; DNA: TGTGCCAGTAGTAGGGGGGGATACAATGAGCAGTTCTTC; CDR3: CASSRGGYNEQFF
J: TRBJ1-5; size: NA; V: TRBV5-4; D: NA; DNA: TGTGCCAGCAGCTTTCCGGGAGCGAATCAGCCCCAGCATTTT; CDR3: CASSFPGANQPQHF
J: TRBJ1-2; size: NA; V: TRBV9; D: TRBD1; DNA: TGTGCCACCGGCGGGGGGACAGGGGGCTACACCTTC; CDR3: CATGGGTGGYTF
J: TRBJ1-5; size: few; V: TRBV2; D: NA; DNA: TGTGCCAGCAGTGTTGCAGGGTCGACCAATCAGCCCCAGCATTTT; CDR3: CASSVAGSTNQPQHF
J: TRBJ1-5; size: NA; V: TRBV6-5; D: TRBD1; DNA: TGTGCCGTCTACTTAGGACAGGGAAATCAGCCCCAGCATTTT; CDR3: CAVYLGQGNQPQHF
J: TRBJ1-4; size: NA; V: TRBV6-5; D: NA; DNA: TGTGCCAGCCTGCCGGACAGTAATGAAAAACTGTTTTTT; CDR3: CASLPDSNEKLFF
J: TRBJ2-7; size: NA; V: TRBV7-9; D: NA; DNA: TGTGCCAGCAGCGAGAGGAGGGGTGGTGAGCAGTACTTC; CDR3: CASSERRGGEQYF
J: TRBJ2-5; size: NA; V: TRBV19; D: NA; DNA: TGTGCCAGTAGTATGCTCAGGGGTGGAGAGACCCAGTACTTC; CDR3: CASSMLRGGETQYF
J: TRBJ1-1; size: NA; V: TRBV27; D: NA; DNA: TGCGGTGTAGGTCTCCGAGAGGGAACTGAAGCTTTCTTT; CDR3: CGVGLREGTEAFF
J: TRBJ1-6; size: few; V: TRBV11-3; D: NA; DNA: TGTGCCAGCAGCTTAAGGGGGAAGGATTCACCCCTCCACTTT; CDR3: CASSLRGKDSPLHF
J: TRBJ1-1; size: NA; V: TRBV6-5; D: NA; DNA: TGTGCCAGCAGTTACTTTTCGCAGGGGTCGGGTTCTGAAGCTTTCTTT; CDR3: CASSYFSQGSGSEAFF
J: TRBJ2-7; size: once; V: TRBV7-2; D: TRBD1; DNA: TGTGCCAGCTCTTTCGGGACAGCCTACGAGCAGTACTTC; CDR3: CASSFGTAYEQYF
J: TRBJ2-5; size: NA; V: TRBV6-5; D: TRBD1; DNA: TGTGCCAGCAGTTTTGGGACAGCCTACCAAGAGACCCAGTACTTC; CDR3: CASSFGTAYQETQYF
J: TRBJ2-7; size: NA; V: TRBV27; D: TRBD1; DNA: TGTGCCAGTGGACAGGGACGGAAGGCCTACGAGCAGTACTTC; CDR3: CASGQGRKAYEQYF
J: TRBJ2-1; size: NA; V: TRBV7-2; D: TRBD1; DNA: TGTGCCAGCAGGCCGCCGGGACAGGGGTCAGGTGAGCAGTTCTTC; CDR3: CASRPPGQGSGEQFF
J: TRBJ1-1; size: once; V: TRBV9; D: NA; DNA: TGTGCCAGCAGCGTAGGTTCCAGCGGGAACACTGAAGCTTTCTTT; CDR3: CASSVGSSGNTEAFF
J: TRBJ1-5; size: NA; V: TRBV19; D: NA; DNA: TGTGCCAGTAGTATCCGAAAGGGGCAGCCCCAGCATTTT; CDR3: CASSIRKGQPQHF